This T cell receptor beta chain was identified during a study of blood T cells in healthy people across ages. Broader study findings: A greater number of naive CD4+ cells and higher diversity distinguished long-lived donors from aged donors.

Using a J-beta primer mix together with a sample-barcoded 5' primer, a second PCR was run for 7 to 11 cycles. A 12-random-nucleotide template-switch adaptor tagged each cDNA molecule. A single record per CDR3 protein comes from TCRdb applying MiXCR to the 5' RACE reads. The sample includes about 940,000 distinct CDR3 sequences, roughly 52% of them seen just once. This clonotype showed up many times. Its matching antigen is unknown. Healthy Russian Caucasian donors spanned ages about 6 to 95 years. Per sample, a minimum of 6.5 million PBMCs were isolated. The material sequenced was blood. The receptor was isolated from a man aged 25-40 years in good health.

The DNA of the CDR3 is TGTGCCAGCAGCGCATTAAGCGGGGGTATGGATACGCAGTATTTT. It translates to CASSALSGGMDTQYF. V gene TRBV9 combines with J gene TRBJ2-3; 8 bases map to TRBD2. The length of the CDR3 is 15 residues. Trimming removed 3 bases from V and 6 bases from J; junction bases left unmatched: 9. The V gene's germline CDR1 is SGDLS and CDR2 YYNGEE.